This is a list of T cell receptor beta chains from one sample in a study of cytomegalovirus exposure and HLA in healthy donors. The data were produced by immunoSEQ multiplex PCR, yet TCRdb's version contains in-frame clones alone and is incomplete. The repertoire includes some 64,000 clones, less than 96% of them detected once, and less than 1.5% sits in the top ten. The sequenced sample consisted of PBMCs. The receptors come from a woman between 18 and 29 years old in good health and CMV-seronegative. The CDR3 runs from the conserved cysteine through the conserved F or W. D genes are given only for firm matches. Not all rows give a size; the values are once, few, many and, for expanded clones, a class.

j_gene: TRBJ2-7; v_gene: TRBV7-8; abundance: -; d_gene: TRBD2; CDR3aa: CASSLGGTRLYEQYF; CDR3nt: TGTGCCAGCAGCTTAGGAGGGACTAGGCTCTACGAGCAGTACTTC
j_gene: TRBJ2-7; v_gene: TRBV4-1; abundance: -; d_gene: TRBD2; CDR3aa: CASSQDSGPGGEQYF; CDR3nt: TGCGCCAGCAGCCAAGATAGTGGGCCGGGGGGTGAGCAGTACTTC
j_gene: TRBJ2-5; v_gene: TRBV19; abundance: -; d_gene: -; CDR3aa: CASSIANQETQYF; CDR3nt: TGTGCCAGTAGCATAGCCAACCAAGAGACCCAGTACTTC
j_gene: TRBJ1-5; v_gene: TRBV7-2; abundance: -; d_gene: -; CDR3aa: CASGEGTAPGQPQHF; CDR3nt: TGTGCCAGCGGTGAGGGTACAGCCCCGGGTCAGCCCCAGCATTTT
j_gene: TRBJ1-5; v_gene: TRBV6-4; abundance: -; d_gene: -; CDR3aa: CATEQGGGNQPQHF; CDR3nt: TGTGCCACCGAGCAGGGAGGAGGCAATCAGCCCCAGCATTTT
j_gene: TRBJ2-7; v_gene: TRBV11-1; abundance: -; d_gene: -; CDR3aa: CASSPLLPVFSYEQYF; CDR3nt: TGTGCCAGCAGCCCCCTGTTGCCAGTCTTCTCCTACGAGCAGTACTTC
j_gene: TRBJ2-3; v_gene: TRBV11-3; abundance: -; d_gene: TRBD2; CDR3aa: CASSPPGGGDTQYF; CDR3nt: TGTGCCAGCAGCCCCCCCGGGGGAGGGGATACGCAGTATTTT
j_gene: TRBJ2-2; v_gene: TRBV28; abundance: -; d_gene: TRBD2; CDR3aa: CASSPPGELAGGAGGELFF; CDR3nt: TGTGCCAGCAGTCCCCCCGGGGAACTAGCGGGAGGGGCCGGCGGGGAGCTGTTTTTT
j_gene: TRBJ2-3; v_gene: TRBV5-1; abundance: -; d_gene: TRBD2; CDR3aa: CASSLVGRGTDTQYF; CDR3nt: TGCGCCAGCAGCTTGGTGGGGAGGGGCACAGATACGCAGTATTTT
j_gene: TRBJ1-4; v_gene: TRBV2; abundance: -; d_gene: TRBD1; CDR3aa: CASSARTGPNEKLFF; CDR3nt: TGTGCCAGCAGTGCCCGGACAGGCCCAAATGAAAAACTGTTTTTT
j_gene: TRBJ2-2; v_gene: TRBV7-6; abundance: -; d_gene: TRBD2; CDR3aa: CGSSRTATTSGRAGELFF; CDR3nt: TGTGGCAGCAGCCGTACAGCAACGACTAGCGGGAGGGCGGGGGAGCTGTTTTTT
j_gene: TRBJ2-2; v_gene: TRBV4-3; abundance: -; d_gene: TRBD2; CDR3aa: CASSQVLIAGAGELFF; CDR3nt: TGCGCCAGCAGCCAAGTCTTGATAGCGGGAGCCGGGGAGCTGTTTTTT
j_gene: TRBJ2-2; v_gene: TRBV5-1; abundance: -; d_gene: TRBD1; CDR3aa: CASSLTRQATGGTGELFF; CDR3nt: TGCGCCAGCAGCTTGACCCGGCAGGCGACAGGGGGTACCGGGGAGCTGTTTTTT
j_gene: TRBJ2-4; v_gene: TRBV11-2; abundance: -; d_gene: TRBD1; CDR3aa: CASSLVGQGRKRGQYF; CDR3nt: TGTGCCAGCAGCTTAGTGGGACAGGGGAGAAAAAGGGGTCAGTACTTC
j_gene: TRBJ2-7; v_gene: TRBV7-3; abundance: -; d_gene: TRBD2; CDR3aa: CATSGLAGNNYEQYF; CDR3nt: TGTGCCACCTCCGGACTAGCGGGAAATAACTACGAGCAGTACTTC
j_gene: TRBJ1-2; v_gene: TRBV28; abundance: -; d_gene: TRBD1; CDR3aa: CASNRQGGPYGYTF; CDR3nt: TGTGCCAGCAACAGACAGGGGGGCCCCTATGGCTACACCTTC
j_gene: TRBJ2-7; v_gene: TRBV10-3; abundance: -; d_gene: -; CDR3aa: CAISDSGESYEQYF; CDR3nt: TGTGCCATCAGTGATTCAGGGGAATCCTACGAGCAGTACTTC
j_gene: TRBJ2-1; v_gene: TRBV4-2; abundance: -; d_gene: -; CDR3aa: CASSQDPSRGSYNEQFF; CDR3nt: TGTGCCAGCAGCCAAGATCCCTCGCGGGGCTCCTACAATGAGCAGTTCTTC
j_gene: TRBJ1-5; v_gene: TRBV7-2; abundance: -; d_gene: -; CDR3aa: CASSLARGTSNQPQHF; CDR3nt: TGTGCCAGCAGCTTAGCGCGGGGCACTAGCAATCAGCCCCAGCATTTT
j_gene: TRBJ2-1; v_gene: TRBV11-2; abundance: once; d_gene: -; CDR3aa: CASSLWQRLYNEQFF; CDR3nt: TGTGCCAGCAGCTTATGGCAGCGGCTATACAATGAGCAGTTCTTC
j_gene: TRBJ1-5; v_gene: TRBV6-1; abundance: -; d_gene: -; CDR3aa: CASRAGGGRQPQHF; CDR3nt: TGTGCCAGCAGAGCTGGGGGGGGGAGACAGCCCCAGCATTTT
j_gene: TRBJ2-1; v_gene: TRBV20-1; abundance: -; d_gene: -; CDR3aa: CSARDNEQFF; CDR3nt: TGCAGTGCCCGTGACAATGAGCAGTTCTTC
j_gene: TRBJ2-3; v_gene: TRBV19; abundance: -; d_gene: TRBD2; CDR3aa: CASSIDLASGSQRTQYF; CDR3nt: TGTGCCAGTAGTATAGATCTGGCTAGCGGGAGTCAAAGGACGCAGTATTTT
j_gene: TRBJ2-7; v_gene: TRBV27; abundance: -; d_gene: -; CDR3aa: CASSLSGDSYEQYF; CDR3nt: TGTGCCAGCAGTTTATCCGGGGACTCCTACGAGCAGTACTTC
j_gene: TRBJ1-1; v_gene: TRBV6-4; abundance: -; d_gene: -; CDR3aa: CASTPGQNEAFF; CDR3nt: TGTGCCAGCACCCCCGGACAGAATGAAGCTTTCTTT
j_gene: TRBJ2-1; v_gene: TRBV2; abundance: once; d_gene: TRBD2; CDR3aa: CASSLLAGGWNEQFF; CDR3nt: TGTGCCAGCAGTTTGCTAGCGGGGGGGTGGAATGAGCAGTTCTTC
j_gene: TRBJ2-1; v_gene: TRBV19; abundance: -; d_gene: -; CDR3aa: CASRRRASSYNEQFF; CDR3nt: TGTGCCAGTAGACGCAGGGCAAGCTCCTACAATGAGCAGTTCTTC
j_gene: TRBJ2-5; v_gene: TRBV27; abundance: -; d_gene: TRBD1; CDR3aa: CASSPGTGLETQYF; CDR3nt: TGTGCCAGCAGTCCTGGGACAGGCTTGGAGACCCAGTACTTC
j_gene: TRBJ1-2; v_gene: TRBV4-1; abundance: -; d_gene: TRBD1; CDR3aa: CASSQGLDRGYNNYGYTF; CDR3nt: TGCGCCAGCAGCCAGGGACTGGACAGGGGTTACAACAACTATGGCTACACCTTC
j_gene: TRBJ2-7; v_gene: TRBV11-2; abundance: -; d_gene: -; CDR3aa: CASSLVGRRSYEQYF; CDR3nt: TGTGCCAGCAGCTTAGTGGGCAGACGCTCCTACGAGCAGTACTTC
j_gene: TRBJ1-5; v_gene: TRBV28; abundance: -; d_gene: -; CDR3aa: CASSLVAGNQPQHF; CDR3nt: TGTGCCAGCAGTTTGGTGGCAGGTAATCAGCCCCAGCATTTT
j_gene: TRBJ2-5; v_gene: TRBV30; abundance: -; d_gene: TRBD2; CDR3aa: CAWTAGAQETQYF; CDR3nt: TGTGCCTGGACAGCGGGGGCCCAAGAGACCCAGTACTTC
j_gene: TRBJ2-1; v_gene: TRBV11-2; abundance: -; d_gene: -; CDR3aa: CASSSPGGGLNSYNEQFF; CDR3nt: TGTGCCAGCAGCTCCCCGGGGGGCGGATTAAACTCCTACAATGAGCAGTTCTTC
j_gene: TRBJ2-1; v_gene: TRBV7-8; abundance: -; d_gene: TRBD1; CDR3aa: CASSLRAGGEVVSGNEQFF; CDR3nt: TGTGCCAGCAGCTTGAGGGCAGGGGGCGAAGTCGTCTCGGGCAATGAGCAGTTCTTC
j_gene: TRBJ1-3; v_gene: TRBV4-1; abundance: once; d_gene: -; CDR3aa: CASSQAMDTSSGNTIYF; CDR3nt: TGCGCCAGCAGCCAAGCAATGGACACTTCTTCTGGAAACACCATATATTTT
j_gene: TRBJ1-3; v_gene: TRBV14; abundance: -; d_gene: -; CDR3aa: CASSRQIGNTIYF; CDR3nt: TGTGCCAGCAGCCGACAAATTGGAAACACCATATATTTT
j_gene: TRBJ1-2; v_gene: TRBV6-5; abundance: -; d_gene: TRBD1; CDR3aa: CASSPTGVMGYTF; CDR3nt: TGTGCCAGCAGCCCCACAGGGGTTATGGGCTACACCTTC
j_gene: TRBJ1-2; v_gene: TRBV6-6; abundance: -; d_gene: -; CDR3aa: CASSLGGLGYTF; CDR3nt: TGTGCCAGTTCCTTGGGGGGGCTTGGCTACACCTTC
j_gene: TRBJ1-5; v_gene: TRBV28; abundance: -; d_gene: -; CDR3aa: CASSPTGLQQPQHF; CDR3nt: TGTGCCAGCAGTCCAACAGGGCTGCAGCAGCCCCAGCATTTT
j_gene: TRBJ1-4; v_gene: TRBV7-2; abundance: -; d_gene: -; CDR3aa: CASSQRLRNEKLFF; CDR3nt: TGTGCCAGCAGCCAACGACTGAGAAATGAAAAACTGTTTTTT
j_gene: TRBJ1-2; v_gene: TRBV10-3; abundance: -; d_gene: -; CDR3aa: CAISEGGAPGSWYGYTF; CDR3nt: TGTGCCATCAGTGAGGGGGGGGCCCCGGGGTCTTGGTATGGCTACACCTTC
j_gene: TRBJ2-2; v_gene: TRBV4-1; abundance: -; d_gene: TRBD1; CDR3aa: CASSPLPGTATGELFF; CDR3nt: TGCGCCAGCAGCCCCCTCCCCGGGACAGCCACCGGGGAGCTGTTTTTT
j_gene: TRBJ2-5; v_gene: TRBV5-1; abundance: -; d_gene: TRBD1; CDR3aa: CASSPGQAQETQYF; CDR3nt: TGCGCCAGCAGCCCTGGACAGGCTCAAGAGACCCAGTACTTC
j_gene: TRBJ2-2; v_gene: TRBV4-3; abundance: -; d_gene: -; CDR3aa: CASSQARGVWSQNTGELFF; CDR3nt: TGCGCCAGCAGCCAGGCGCGCGGGGTATGGTCCCAGAACACCGGGGAGCTGTTTTTT
j_gene: TRBJ2-7; v_gene: TRBV5-4; abundance: -; d_gene: -; CDR3aa: CASSLGRGEQYF; CDR3nt: TGTGCCAGCAGCTTGGGTAGGGGGGAGCAGTACTTC
j_gene: TRBJ1-4; v_gene: TRBV11-2; abundance: -; d_gene: TRBD1; CDR3aa: CASNRQQGAANEKLFF; CDR3nt: TGTGCCAGCAACCGACAACAGGGGGCGGCTAATGAAAAACTGTTTTTT
j_gene: TRBJ1-2; v_gene: TRBV30; abundance: -; d_gene: -; CDR3aa: CAWSVLGGGYTF; CDR3nt: TGTGCCTGGAGTGTTCTAGGAGGCGGCTACACCTTC
j_gene: TRBJ2-1; v_gene: TRBV7-7; abundance: -; d_gene: TRBD2; CDR3aa: CASSLGTNSYNEQFF; CDR3nt: TGTGCTAGCAGCTTGGGGACTAACTCCTACAATGAGCAGTTCTTC
j_gene: TRBJ1-5; v_gene: TRBV11-3; abundance: -; d_gene: -; CDR3aa: CASSPATPGTNSNQPQHF; CDR3nt: TGTGCCAGCAGCCCCGCCACCCCCGGGACAAATAGCAATCAGCCCCAGCATTTT
j_gene: TRBJ1-5; v_gene: TRBV6-6; abundance: -; d_gene: -; CDR3aa: CASSYPGGQPQHF; CDR3nt: TGTGCCAGCAGTTACCCGGGAGGTCAGCCCCAGCATTTT
j_gene: TRBJ2-7; v_gene: TRBV18; abundance: -; d_gene: -; CDR3aa: CASSPGTSYEQYF; CDR3nt: TGTGCCAGCTCGCCCGGTACCTCCTACGAGCAGTACTTC
j_gene: TRBJ2-1; v_gene: TRBV11-2; abundance: once; d_gene: TRBD2; CDR3aa: CASSFPLAGPSDEQFF; CDR3nt: TGTGCCAGCAGCTTCCCCCTAGCGGGCCCTAGCGATGAGCAGTTCTTC
j_gene: TRBJ1-5; v_gene: TRBV27; abundance: -; d_gene: -; CDR3aa: CASSPSWSLNQPQHF; CDR3nt: TGTGCCAGCAGCCCAAGTTGGAGCCTAAATCAGCCCCAGCATTTT